Shown below are 28 T cell receptor beta chains from a single sample sequenced in a study of CD4 and CD8 cells across lung adenocarcinoma regions. A single record per CDR3 protein comes from TCRdb applying MiXCR to the PCR reads. The data hold about 3,400 distinct CDR3 sequences, with 58% observed a single time. Material for sequencing was CD4+ T cells from the center of a lung tumor. The receptor set was obtained from a female donor with lung adenocarcinoma. The CD4 and CD8 labels of this study may be unreliable.

In its sample, this clonotype is medium-sized. The chain carries TRBV6-4 and TRBJ2-1; 9 nucleotides match TRBD2. The CDR3 consists of 14 residues. V lost 6 bases to trimming and J lost 5 bases; unmatched junction nucleotides: 5. The V gene's germline CDR1 is MRHNA and CDR2 SNTAGT. CDR3 DNA sequence: TGTGCCAGCAGCCGACTAGCGGAAGACAATGAGCAGTTCTTC. Protein product: CASSRLAEDNEQFF.

The genes are TRBV6-1 and TRBJ2-1; D is ambiguous. The DNA end lines up better with TRBJ2-7; the J call may be wrong. Germline lookup yields CDR1 MNHNS and CDR2 SASEGT. CDR3 length: 15 amino acids. CDR3 bases: TGTGCCAGCAGTGAAGAACCGGGTAACCCCTACGAGCAGTACTTC. Translated, it gives CASSEEPGNPYEQYF.

Comment on this clonotype: The junction departs from germline at one end; a sequencing error may be responsible. This chain uses TRBV6-1 with TRBJ2-3, with D maybe TRBD2 (7 bases). The CDR3 runs to 17 residues. The germline V gene encodes CDR1 MNHNS and CDR2 SASEGT. The CDR3 bases are TGTGCCAGCACCACTTTAGGGGGGGGTATGTGCAAAGATGCGCAGTATTTT. It specifies CASTTLGGGMCKDAQYF.

The chain employs TRBV7-2 and TRBJ2-5, with D tentatively TRBD1 or TRBD2 (7 bases each). The J call could be wrong; TRBJ2-7 is a better fit for the DNA end. CDR3 length: 16 amino acids. CDR1 SGHTA and CDR2 FQGNSA come from the germline V gene. CDR3 amino acids: CASSLGAPGGGYEQYF. The CDR3 DNA follows: TGTGCCAGCAGCTTAGGGGCCCCAGGGGGGGGCTACGAGCAGTACTTC.

The CDR3 sequence is CASSARASTDTQYF. CDR3 coding DNA: TGTGCCAGCAGCGCCAGGGCCAGCACAGATACGCAGTATTTT. The V and J genes are TRBV7-2 and TRBJ2-3; tentatively, D is TRBD1 (5 bases). CDR1 and CDR2 from the germline V gene are SGHTA and FQGNSA. V was pared by 5 bases and J by 0 bases, with 9 bases between. This CDR3 spans 14 amino acids.

In DNA form, the CDR3 reads TGTGCCAGCAGTTTATCGGGGACGCTCGGGGGAGGCTACACCTTC. Amino acids: CASSLSGTLGGGYTF. This rearrangement joins TRBV27 to TRBJ1-2; weak D call: TRBD1 (5 bases). Germline CDR1 and CDR2: MNHEY and SMNVEV (reference sequence). V was trimmed by 0 bases and J by 8 bases, leaving 16 bases between them. The CDR3 covers 15 residues.

The chain carries TRBV6-1 and TRBJ2-4; no reliable D call. The end of the DNA aligns better with TRBJ2-5, so the J call may be wrong. From germline, CDR1 is MNHNS and CDR2 SASEGT. The CDR3 extends over 13 amino acids. CDR3 sequence: CASSENPGETQYF. DNA of the CDR3: TGTGCCAGCAGTGAAAATCCCGGGGAGACCCAGTACTTC.

This clonotype turned up a few times. The chain links TRBV7-2 to TRBJ2-1; 9 bases agree with TRBD2. The J call may be incorrect, as the DNA end agrees better with TRBJ2-5. The CDR3 has 15 residues. The germline V gene encodes CDR1 SGHTA and CDR2 FQGNSA. The CDR3 DNA follows: TGTGCCAGCAGCTTTGGCGGGAGGGAACAAGAGACCCAGTACTTC. It codes for CASSFGGREQETQYF.

The chain has TRBV6-1 and TRBJ2-4; 7 nucleotides match TRBD1. With V trimmed by 7 bases and J by 4 bases, 10 bases remained unmatched. The CDR3 is made up of 15 amino acids. CDR1 is MNHNS, CDR2 SASEGT, per germline. The chain's CDR3 is CASIEVPGGKNIQYF. CDR3 coding DNA: TGTGCCAGCATCGAGGTTCCAGGGGGTAAAAACATTCAGTACTTC.

The chain combines TRBV6-5 with TRBJ2-1; the D gene is possibly TRBD2 (5 bases). Germline V gene lookup returns CDR1 MNHEY and CDR2 SVGAGI. The CDR3 runs 23 residues. Between the trimmed V and J ends, which lost 0 bases and 8 bases, there was a span of 38 bases. CDR3 DNA: TGTGCCAGCAGTTACTCGATTTTGTCGAGGGCAGCATTCACCCCTGTGATCTCCGATGAGCAGTTCTTC. It codes for CASSYSILSRAAFTPVISDEQFF.

This chain links TRBV7-3 with TRBJ1-2; 9 nucleotides align to TRBD1. Per the germline V gene, CDR1 is SGHTA and CDR2 is FQGTGA. This CDR3 is built from 15 residues. V shed 5 bases, J shed 3 bases, and the junction held 7 bases outside the gene matches. CDR3 protein: CASSLGTGIDYGYTF. CDR3 sequence (DNA): TGTGCCAGCAGCCTCGGGACAGGGATAGACTATGGCTACACCTTC.

As to this clonotype: The CDR3 ends on some other residue instead of the conserved phenylalanine or tryptophan, so this is likely a read error. The DNA is left out, because the CDR3 cannot be placed on it with certainty; the CDR3 is given as TCRdb lists it. This rearrangement joins TRBV7-6 to TRBJ2-1; the table gives TRBD1 as D, unverified against the DNA. Germline values: CDR1 SGHVS, CDR2 FNYEAQ. The CDR3 comprises 13 residues, both ends counted. The CDR3 reads CASRRLSNQEAAV.

This chain uses TRBV6-1 with TRBJ2-5; D remains unclear. V dropped 6 bases and J dropped 0 bases, with 11 bases sitting between them. In germline, CDR1 is MNHNS, CDR2 SASEGT. This CDR3 comprises 14 residues. The CDR3 DNA reads as TGTGCCAGCAGCACAAGTTGGTACCAAGAGACCCAGTACTTC. Encoded protein: CASSTSWYQETQYF.

This clonotype turned up a few times. The chain uses TRBV27 and TRBJ2-5, with a tentative D call TRBD2 (6 bases). The CDR3 runs to 15 residues. The germline V gene encodes CDR1 MNHEY and CDR2 SMNVEV (reference sequence). Trimming stripped 2 bases from V and 4 bases from J, with 14 bases between. CDR3 in amino acids: CASSLESGVGETQYF. CDR3 in DNA: TGTGCCAGCAGTTTAGAATCGGGGGTGGGAGAGACCCAGTACTTC.

This clonotype has only a few counts. Relative to the germline gene, one junction end is altered; a read error may explain this. The V gene is TRBV10-1, the J gene TRBJ2-3; D may correspond to TRBD1 or TRBD2 (5 bases each). CDR3 length equals 13 residues. The germline CDR1 and CDR2 sequences are WNHNN and SYGVQD (reference sequence). CDR3 in DNA: TGCGCCACGGGGCTAGAAGGTACAGATACGCAGTATTTC. The encoded protein is CATGLEGTDTQYF.

The chain has TRBV4-1 and TRBJ2-3; 8 bases match TRBD1. Trimming at V came to 4 bases and at J to 6 bases, leaving 9 bases not matched to a gene. This CDR3 spans 15 amino acids. Germline assignment: CDR1 MGHRA and CDR2 YSYEKL. The CDR3 nucleotides are TGCGCCAGCAGCCCGCTGGACAGGGATGCCGATACGCAGTATTTT. Its translation: CASSPLDRDADTQYF.

The chain joins TRBV12-3 or TRBV12-4 to TRBJ2-1, with D maybe TRBD1 (6 bases). This CDR3 is 16 amino acids long. Trimming took off 5 bases at V and 0 bases at J, with 14 bases between the two ends. The CDR3: CASSLWGLSSYNEQFF. CDR3 DNA sequence: TGTGCCAGCAGTCTCTGGGGGCTGAGCTCCTACAATGAGCAGTTCTTC.

This clonotype was detected only a few times. The chain has TRBV6-2 or TRBV6-3 and TRBJ2-7; 10 bases map to TRBD2. Germline trimming cut 2 bases from V and 5 bases from J; bases unmatched to any gene: 18. There are 19 residues in the CDR3. Germline assignment: CDR1 MNHEY and CDR2 SVGEGT. The CDR3 DNA is TGTGCCAGCAGTTACACCTTTCAGCGGGAGGGATCGCCTCAGAACGAGCAGTACTTC. Translation gives CASSYTFQREGSPQNEQYF.

The CDR3 DNA reads TGTGCCAGCGCCCAGGCCCAGAGGGAGAGTGAGCAGTTCTTC. Residues: CASAQAQRESEQFF. The chain links TRBV12-3 or TRBV12-4 to TRBJ2-1, with D possibly being TRBD2 (5 bases). CDR3 size: 14 residues. The V and J ends lost 8 bases and 9 bases respectively, with 20 bases between them.

Regarding this clonotype: Compared with germline, one end of the junction differs, possibly owing to a read error. The chain employs TRBV6-1 and TRBJ2-4; D may be TRBD2 (7 bases). This CDR3 region has 15 residues. Germline values: CDR1 MNHNS, CDR2 SASEGT. The CDR3 here is CARSHVGGDKKIQYF. Here the CDR3 DNA reads TGTGCCAGGAGCCACGTGGGGGGGGACAAAAAGATTCAGTACTTC.

V and J are TRBV6-1 and TRBJ2-2; 14 bases align to TRBD2. The CDR3 extends over 16 amino acids. Losses at the gene ends were 0 bases for V and 6 bases for J; bases not matched to a gene: 0. Germline loops: CDR1 MNHNS, CDR2 SASEGT. DNA of the CDR3: TGTGCCAGCAGTGAAGCGGGACTAGCGGGAGCCGGGGAGCTGTTTTTT. Encoded protein: CASSEAGLAGAGELFF.

The chain links TRBV6-1 to TRBJ2-5; D not resolved. The J call may be wrong; the DNA end is better matched by TRBJ2-7. The CDR3 spans 14 residues. The germline V gene has CDR1 MNHNS and CDR2 SASEGT. In nucleotides, the CDR3 is TGTGCCAGCAGTGAACTCCCCGGCACCTACGAGCAGTACTTC. Translation: CASSELPGTYEQYF.

This clonotype is labeled as medium-sized. The chain recombines TRBV10-2 with TRBJ1-2; no definite D call. The V and J ends lost 1 base and 8 bases respectively, with 14 bases between them. CDR3 size: 14 residues. Germline-derived CDR1 and CDR2 are WSHSY and SAAADI. This CDR3 is CASSEFLDPRGYTF. CDR3 bases: TGCGCCAGCAGTGAGTTTCTAGACCCTCGAGGCTACACCTTC.

This clonotype is labeled medium-sized. The CDR3 region is CATWGSGSHEQYF. In nucleotides, the CDR3 is TGTGCCACCTGGGGTAGCGGGAGTCACGAGCAGTACTTC. The genes are TRBV10-3 and TRBJ2-1; 9 positions agree with TRBD2. The J call may be mistaken, given a closer DNA end match to TRBJ2-7. The CDR3 covers 13 residues. CDR1 ENHRY and CDR2 SYGVKD come from the germline V gene.

The chain recombines TRBV7-2 with TRBJ1-5, with D uncertain. Per germline, CDR1 SGHTA and CDR2 FQGNSA. V was trimmed by 3 bases and J by 7 bases, leaving 16 bases between them. The CDR3 sequence is 15 residues long. The CDR3, as DNA: TGTGCCAGCAGCTTCAGTCCGTCGTCGTTGCAGCCCCAGCATTTT. Residues: CASSFSPSSLQPQHF.

The sample holds one count of this clonotype. Germline is not matched at one junction end, which may reflect a read error. The J gene is TRBJ2-3, the V gene TRBV6-1; a weak D match, TRBD2 (5 bases). Germline CDR1 is MNHNS and CDR2 is SASEGT. The length of the CDR3 is 14 residues. CDR3 in DNA: TGTGCGGGCAGTGAGGGCAGCGGCCCAGATACCCAGTATTTC. This gives the protein CAGSEGSGPDTQYF.

The chain joins TRBV6-1 to TRBJ2-1; TRBD2 matches 7 bases. The germline gives CDR1 MNHNS, CDR2 SASEGT. The CDR3 has 15 residues. The V and J ends lost 2 bases and 2 bases, in that order; junction bases with no gene match: 3. For the CDR3, the DNA is TGTGCCAGCAGTGAATGGCTAGCGGCCTACAATGAGCAGTTCTTC. Its protein product is CASSEWLAAYNEQFF.

This chain uses TRBV6-1 with TRBJ2-1, with D uncertain. The end of the DNA is better explained by TRBJ2-5, so the J call may be wrong. There are 13 residues in the CDR3. Germline values: CDR1 MNHNS, CDR2 SASEGT. In nucleotides, the CDR3 is TGTGCCAGCACGGGCAGAGAGCAAGAGACCCAGTACTTC. Translation: CASTGREQETQYF.